This TCR beta chain was identified in a study of cytomegalovirus exposure and HLA in healthy donors. Study-wide results and caveats: Among the CMV-associated chains, three were confirmed in vitro as specific for CMV antigens. Association of a missense DCLRE1C variant with TCR beta V- and J-gene trimming was reported in a later analysis.

Germline loops: CDR1 SGHTA, CDR2 FQGTGA. V was shortened by 3 bases and J by 4 bases, with 9 bases between the two germline ends. This CDR3 is built from 13 residues. The PCR used 60 Vbeta and 13 Jbeta primers. The table came from immunoSEQ multiplex PCR; TCRdb's copy has only in-frame clones and leaves some out. The sample gives about 31,000 clones, about 83% of which show up once; 2.5% to 3% is in the top ten. With regard to this clone: No antigen is known for it.

This TCR was sampled from a boy younger than 18 in good health and CMV-seronegative. The chain uses TRBV7-3 and TRBJ1-2; D is perhaps TRBD1 (5 bases). The material sequenced was PBMCs. The CDR3 nucleotides read TGTGCCAGCAGCTTTTATAGGGGCTATGGCTACACCTTC. Protein product: CASSFYRGYGYTF.